This is a list of T cell receptor beta chains from one sample in a study of post-analysis software for immune sequencing data. Each CDR3 protein gets one entry after TCRdb re-called the PCR reads with MiXCR. The sample shows under 900,000 distinct CDR3 sequences, roughly 58% of them seen only once. Sequenced sample: blood. Receptors originate from a girl between 5 and 17 years old with multiple sclerosis. The CDR3 runs from the conserved cysteine through the conserved F or W. A D gene is named only where the DNA matches it firmly. A clone size is listed for some rows: how often the clone was seen (once, few, many), or a class if it is expanded.

abundance | d_gene | j_gene | v_gene | CDR3nt | CDR3aa
few | TRBD2 | TRBJ2-2 | TRBV6-1 | TGTGCCAGCAGTCTCCTAGCGGGAGACCCTTTGGGCGCCGGGGAGCTGTTTTTT | CASSLLAGDPLGAGELFF
. | . | TRBJ1-2 | TRBV7-9 | TGTGCCAGCAGCTTTCGGGGAGGGGCACATGGCTACACCTTC | CASSFRGGAHGYTF
few | . | TRBJ1-4 | TRBV6-2/TRBV6-3 | TGTGCCGGTCGGATGGGTAATGAAAAACTGTTTTTT | CAGRMGNEKLFF
. | . | TRBJ2-7 | TRBV29-1 | TGCAGCGTGACTACAGGTTCCTACGAGCAGTACTTC | CSVTTGSYEQYF
. | TRBD1 | TRBJ2-7 | TRBV20-1 | TGCAGTGCAAAGATGACAGGGATCTACGAGCAGTACTTC | CSAKMTGIYEQYF
. | TRBD1 | TRBJ2-7 | TRBV12-3/TRBV12-4 | TGTGCCAGCAGTCCTCTGACAGGGGGCACAGAAGAGCAGTACTTC | CASSPLTGGTEEQYF
. | . | TRBJ2-3 | TRBV25-1 | TGTGCCAGCAGTGAATGGGGGGATACGCAGTATTTT | CASSEWGDTQYF
few | TRBD1 | TRBJ2-7 | TRBV3-1 | TGTGCCAGCAGCCGTACCGGGACAGGGGGCGCGTACGAGCAGTACTTC | CASSRTGTGGAYEQYF
few | . | TRBJ2-5 | TRBV20-1 | TGCAGTGCTAGACGGAAGTACCCGGGGGCCCAAGAGACCCAGTACTTC | CSARRKYPGAQETQYF
few | . | TRBJ2-3 | TRBV10-3 | TGTGCCATCAGAAGAGCCGGGGGTAGCACAGATACGCAGTATTTT | CAIRRAGGSTDTQYF
. | TRBD1 | TRBJ2-5 | TRBV12-3/TRBV12-4 | TGTGCCAGCAGATTAACAGGGGCCGAGACCCAGTACTTC | CASRLTGAETQYF
. | TRBD2 | TRBJ2-7 | TRBV20-1 | TGCAGTGCTAGCCGAGGGATTGGCGGGGGGGCCTACGAGCAGTACTTC | CSASRGIGGGAYEQYF
. | . | TRBJ1-5 | TRBV20-1 | TGCAGTGCTAGAGAAGGGCCAGGGTGGGTCAATCAGCCCCAGCATTTT | CSAREGPGWVNQPQHF
once | . | TRBJ1-4 | TRBV7-9 | TGTGCCAGCAGCTTAACCGAGACAACTAATGAAAAACTGTTTTTT | CASSLTETTNEKLFF
. | . | TRBJ2-7 | TRBV4-2 | TGTGCCAGCAGCCAAGAGTATGGAACCCAGTACTTC | CASSQEYGTQYF
. | . | TRBJ2-7 | TRBV2 | TGTGCCAGCACCAGGGAGGGGGCGGGCGAGCAGTACTTC | CASTREGAGEQYF
. | . | TRBJ2-7 | TRBV4-1 | TGCGCCAGCAGCCAAGACCAGGGTAGATCCTACGAGCAGTACTTC | CASSQDQGRSYEQYF
. | . | TRBJ2-7 | TRBV2 | TGTGCCAGCAGTGAAGCTCCAGCCCTCGGCGAGCAGTACTTC | CASSEAPALGEQYF
. | TRBD2 | TRBJ2-5 | TRBV15 | TGTGCCACCAGCAGAGGACTAGCGGGAGGCTATGAGCAGTACTTC | CATSRGLAGGYEQYF
. | TRBD1 | TRBJ2-1 | TRBV29-1 | TGCAGCGTCCTTCCCGGACAGGGGGAGGATGAGCAGTTCTTC | CSVLPGQGEDEQFF
. | . | TRBJ2-3 | TRBV5-1 | TGCGCCAGCAGCTTATTACAGGGTTCCGCAGATACGCAGTATTTT | CASSLLQGSADTQYF
. | . | TRBJ2-3 | TRBV14 | TGTGCCAGCAGCCAAGATCTGGGGCTCAGTACGCAGTATTTT | CASSQDLGLSTQYF
. | . | TRBJ2-1 | TRBV29-1 | TGCAGCGTCCAGGGTTCATCCGCCCAAAATGAGCAGTTCTTC | CSVQGSSAQNEQFF
. | . | TRBJ2-5 | TRBV18 | TGTGCCAGCTCACGGGGACGGTTCCAAGAGACCCAGTACTTC | CASSRGRFQETQYF
few | . | TRBJ1-1 | TRBV5-1 | TGCGCCAGCAGGCTGGGTAGGGTAACTGAAGCTTTCTTT | CASRLGRVTEAFF
. | TRBD1 | TRBJ2-5 | TRBV6-6 | TGTGCCAGCAGCCCCAACTGGGACAGGGGAGAGACCCAGTACTTC | CASSPNWDRGETQYF